These 24 T cell receptor beta chains share one sample of origin, sequenced in a study of T cell responses to AZD1222 COVID-19 vaccine. The repertoire was sequenced with immunoSEQ multiplex PCR; TCRdb's copy has only in-frame clones and lacks some. The table has about 120,000 clones, roughly nine tenths seen once. Sequences were derived from peripheral blood, sampled on day 0 of AZD1222 vaccination. The receptors stem from an adult in good health.

This chain connects TRBV20-1 to TRBJ1-2; D is unresolved. From germline, CDR1 is DFQATT and CDR2 SNEGSKA (reference sequence). This CDR3 has 11 amino acids. V was trimmed by 0 bases and J by 5 bases, leaving 4 bases between them. The CDR3 reads CSARDRYGYTF. The CDR3 DNA reads as TGCAGTGCTAGAGATCGGTATGGCTACACCTTC.

V is TRBV27 and J is TRBJ2-3; no clear D. The CDR3 runs 15 residues. Germline V gene sequence: CDR1 MNHEY, CDR2 SMNVEV (reference sequence). V was cut by 4 bases and J by 6 bases, with 17 bases left in between. Here the CDR3 reads CASSSTPSSLDTQYF. The CDR3 bases are TGTGCCAGCAGTTCCACCCCGTCGAGCTTGGATACGCAGTATTTT.

Details on this clone: One end of the junction does not line up with germline, which may come from a read error. V is TRBV27 and J is TRBJ2-7; 10 bases line up with TRBD1. CDR1 and CDR2 (germline): MNHEY, SMNVEV (reference sequence). The CDR3 totals 16 residues. CDR3 amino acids: CASSISEGTGATKQYF. CDR3 bases: TGTGCCAGCAGTATATCGGAGGGGACAGGGGCTACAAAGCAGTACTTC.

The rearrangement uses TRBV2 and TRBJ2-3; 13 bases map to TRBD2. Germline V lookup: CDR1 SNHLY, CDR2 FYNNEI. This CDR3 is 17 amino acids long. J was trimmed by 0 bases and V by 5 bases; bases with no gene match: 5. DNA of the CDR3: TGTGCCAGCAGTCTGGGACTAGCGGGATATAGCACAGATACGCAGTATTTT. Translation: CASSLGLAGYSTDTQYF.

This chain uses TRBV29-1 with TRBJ2-1, with D possibly being TRBD1 or TRBD2 (5 bases each). CDR1 is SQVTM, CDR2 ANQGSEA, per germline. This CDR3 comprises 12 residues. Between the trimmed V and J ends, which lost 4 bases and 7 bases, there was a span of 11 bases. CDR3 bases: TGCAGCGTTGGGAGAGAGGGGAATGAGCAGTTCTTC. Translation: CSVGREGNEQFF.

This rearrangement joins TRBV7-3 to TRBJ2-5, with 14 bases fitting TRBD2. Germline V gene lookup returns CDR1 SGHTA and CDR2 FQGTGA. The CDR3 spans 16 residues. Trimming removed 6 bases from V and 5 bases from J; junction bases left unmatched: 8. CDR3 bases: TGTGCCAGCAGTCAAGGACTAGCGGGAGGAGGGGAGACCCAGTACTTC. Translated, it gives CASSQGLAGGGETQYF.

This chain links TRBV7-8 with TRBJ1-1; a possible D gene is TRBD1 (6 bases). CDR3 length: 14 amino acids. The germline CDR1 and CDR2 sequences are SGHVS and FQNEAQ. V was trimmed by 1 base and J by 4 bases, leaving 10 bases between them. The CDR3 region is CASSLGGGGTEAFF. The CDR3, as DNA: TGTGCCAGCAGCTTAGGGGGGGGCGGCACTGAAGCTTTCTTT.

J is TRBJ2-3 and V is TRBV10-3; weak D call: TRBD2 (6 bases). The CDR3 spans 13 residues. Trimming removed 4 bases at V and 6 bases at J, with 11 bases between. Germline V lookup: CDR1 ENHRY, CDR2 SYGVKD. The CDR3 sequence is CAISAGSGDTQYF. The CDR3 coding sequence is TGTGCCATCAGTGCCGGGAGCGGGGATACGCAGTATTTT.

CDR3 bases: TGTGCTAGTGGTTTGTGCGGGAGAGCAACTAATGAAAAACTGTTTTTT. Its translation is CASGLCGRATNEKLFF. The chain uses TRBV12-5 and TRBJ1-4, with D unresolved. Germline lookup yields CDR1 LGHNT and CDR2 FRNRAP. V was cut by 2 bases and J by 0 bases, with 10 bases left in between. The CDR3 contains 16 residues.

Only one count was recorded for this clone. The chain uses TRBV27 and TRBJ1-5; D gene unclear. The germline V gene has CDR1 MNHEY and CDR2 SMNVEV (reference sequence). V was shortened by 3 bases and J by 0 bases, with 9 bases between the two germline ends. This CDR3 spans 15 amino acids. CDR3 amino acids: CASSFSRYSNQPQHF. The CDR3 DNA sequence: TGTGCCAGCAGTTTTTCCCGGTATAGCAATCAGCCCCAGCATTTT.

This chain connects TRBV2 to TRBJ2-5; D uncertain. The CDR3 length is 11 residues. Germline values: CDR1 SNHLY, CDR2 FYNNEI. V shed 3 bases and J shed 7 bases, with 6 bases lying between them. CDR3 in DNA: TGTGCCAGCAGTGAGGGTCGGACCCAGTACTTC. This encodes CASSEGRTQYF.

The gene calls are TRBV9 and TRBJ1-5, with 9 bases identical to TRBD1. CDR3 length: 15 amino acids. The germline V gene encodes CDR1 SGDLS and CDR2 YYNGEE. V lost 3 bases, J lost 6 bases, and 7 bases stayed unmatched. The CDR3 DNA reads as TGTGCCAGCAGCGCTGGGGACAGGGAGGGTCAGCCCCAGCATTTT. It translates to CASSAGDREGQPQHF.

The rearrangement links TRBV28 to TRBJ1-1, with D possibly matching TRBD1 (5 bases). Germline lookup yields CDR1 MDHEN and CDR2 SYDVKM. Trimming shortened V by 2 bases and J by 1 base, and 14 bases separated the two germline ends. This CDR3 contains 16 residues. The CDR3 here is CASSLTGRLPNTEAFF. The CDR3, as DNA: TGTGCCAGCAGTTTAACGGGACGTCTCCCGAACACTGAAGCTTTCTTT.

The DNA for the CDR3 is TGTGCCTGGAGCGGCGGGGTGCGAGAAAGTGGCTACACCTTC. This codes for CAWSGGVRESGYTF. This rearrangement joins TRBV30 to TRBJ1-2; D unresolved. CDR3 length: 14 residues. V lost 3 bases to trimming and J lost 7 bases, with 18 bases between them. CDR1 is GTSNPN and CDR2 is SVGIG in the germline V gene (reference sequence).

The V and J genes are TRBV4-1 and TRBJ1-6; D is perhaps TRBD1 (6 bases). V was pared by 3 bases and J by 6 bases, with 12 bases between. CDR3 length equals 15 residues. Germline V gene lookup returns CDR1 MGHRA and CDR2 YSYEKL. The CDR3 spells CASSQGGAGNSPLHF. CDR3 nucleotides: TGCGCCAGCAGCCAGGGGGGCGCGGGTAATTCACCCCTCCACTTT.

In regard to this clone: Other DNA sequences in this sample translate to the same CDR3. J is TRBJ1-5 and V is TRBV7-9; the D is unclear. This CDR3 has 14 amino acids. V lost 1 base and J lost 5, with 9 bases in between. Germline CDR1 SEHNR, CDR2 FQNEAQ (reference sequence). The CDR3 spells CASSLGGGDQPQHF. CDR3 nucleotides: TGTGCCAGCAGCTTAGGGGGTGGGGATCAGCCCCAGCATTTT.

The chain employs TRBV2 and TRBJ2-7; unclear D gene. The CDR3 loop spans 14 amino acids. V lost 2 bases to trimming and J lost 3 bases, with 11 bases between them. Germline V gene lookup returns CDR1 SNHLY and CDR2 FYNNEI. The CDR3 bases are TGTGCCAGCAGTGAATTAGGGTGGGACTACGAGCAGTACTTC. Its translation: CASSELGWDYEQYF.

This chain uses TRBV10-3 with TRBJ1-6; no firm D call. The germline V gene has CDR1 ENHRY and CDR2 SYGVKD. V lost 1 base and J lost 9, with 10 bases in between. The CDR3 sequence is 14 residues long. As DNA, the CDR3 is TGTGCCATCAGTGAGTTAAACAGTGGTTCACCCCTCCACTTT. It specifies CAISELNSGSPLHF.

The rearrangement uses TRBV28 and TRBJ1-1; D is possibly TRBD1 (5 bases). V was cut by 7 bases and J by 4 bases, with 13 bases left in between. Per the germline V gene, CDR1 is MDHEN and CDR2 is SYDVKM. The CDR3 loop spans 13 amino acids. CDR3 DNA: TGTGCCAGCACCGGAGGGGTTGGCACTGAAGCTTTCTTT. This gives the protein CASTGGVGTEAFF.

The chain couples TRBV28 to TRBJ1-2; 10 bases fit TRBD1. From germline, CDR1 is MDHEN and CDR2 SYDVKM. The CDR3 totals 13 residues. With 6 bases clipped from V and 7 bases from J, the junction kept 5 bases outside the gene matches. CDR3 protein: CASRTGGEVGYTF. The CDR3 bases are TGTGCCAGCAGGACAGGGGGCGAGGTTGGCTACACCTTC.

CDR3 coding DNA: TGCGCCAGCAGTGACTCGACTAGCGGGAGGACCGGGGAGCTGTTTTTT. Protein: CASSDSTSGRTGELFF. The chain is built from TRBV10-1 and TRBJ2-2, with TRBD2 matching 13 bases. CDR3 length: 16 residues. Germline lookup yields CDR1 WNHNN and CDR2 SYGVQD (reference sequence). V was clipped by 3 bases and J by 5 bases; unmatched bases: 3.

This clone was recorded a few times. The CDR3 DNA reads TGTGCCAGCAGTTCGGTAGACCGTAGCTCTGGAAACACCATATATTTT. Amino acids: CASSSVDRSSGNTIYF. The genes are TRBV28 and TRBJ1-3; D gene ambiguous. This CDR3 is built from 16 residues. From germline, CDR1 is MDHEN and CDR2 SYDVKM. With 4 bases removed from V and 0 bases from J, the gap between germline ends came to 13 bases.

CDR3 coding DNA: TGTGCCTGGAGTGGACAGGGGGCAGTGGAAGAAAAACTGTTTTTT. Residues: CAWSGQGAVEEKLFF. The rearrangement links TRBV30 to TRBJ1-4; 10 bases are shared with TRBD1. V was pared by 1 base and J by 8 bases, with 7 bases of the junction left unmatched. The CDR3 loop spans 15 amino acids. Germline V gives CDR1 GTSNPN, CDR2 SVGIG (reference sequence).

The rearrangement uses TRBV6-2 or TRBV6-3 and TRBJ2-6; TRBD1 aligns across 9 bases. CDR1 and CDR2 from the germline V gene are MNHEY and SVGEGT. Germline trimming cut 6 bases from V and 0 bases from J; bases unmatched to any gene: 6. CDR3 size: 17 residues. CDR3 residues: CASSPGQGSSGANVLTF. In nucleotides, the CDR3 is TGTGCCAGCAGCCCTGGACAGGGGAGCTCTGGGGCCAACGTCCTGACTTTC.